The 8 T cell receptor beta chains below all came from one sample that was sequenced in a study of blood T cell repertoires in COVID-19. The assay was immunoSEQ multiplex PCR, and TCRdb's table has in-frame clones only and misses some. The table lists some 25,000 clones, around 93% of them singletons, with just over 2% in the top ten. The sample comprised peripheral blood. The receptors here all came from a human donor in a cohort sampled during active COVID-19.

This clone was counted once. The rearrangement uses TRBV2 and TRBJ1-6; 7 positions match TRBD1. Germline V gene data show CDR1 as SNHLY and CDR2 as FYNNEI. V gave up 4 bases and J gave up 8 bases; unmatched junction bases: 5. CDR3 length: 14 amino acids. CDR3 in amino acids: CASSADRPDSPLHF. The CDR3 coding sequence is TGTGCCAGCAGTGCGGACAGGCCGGATTCACCCCTCCACTTT.

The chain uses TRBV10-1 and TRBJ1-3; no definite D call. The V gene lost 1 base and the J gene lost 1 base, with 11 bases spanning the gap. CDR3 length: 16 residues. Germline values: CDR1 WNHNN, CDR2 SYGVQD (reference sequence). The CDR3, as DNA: TGCGCCAGCAGTGAGTTGGACTCCAGATCTGGAAACACCATATATTTT. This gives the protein CASSELDSRSGNTIYF.

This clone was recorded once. The CDR3 here is CATRTGGGIDGNQPQHF. DNA of the CDR3: TGTGCCACCCGGACAGGAGGGGGTATTGATGGCAATCAGCCCCAGCATTTT. The chain recombines TRBV19 with TRBJ1-5; 7 bases are a match to TRBD1. Germline V gene sequence: CDR1 LNHDA, CDR2 SQIVND (reference sequence). CDR3 size: 17 residues. J lost 2 bases, V lost 10 bases, and 17 bases had no gene match. The complete variable domain, with remaining parts taken from reference TRBV19 and TRBJ1-5, reads DGGITQSPKYLFRKEGQNVTLSCEQNLNHDAMYWYRQDPGQGLRLIYYSQIVNDFQKGDIAEGYSVSREKKESFPLTVTSAQKNPTAFYLCATRTGGGIDGNQPQHFGDGTRLSIL.

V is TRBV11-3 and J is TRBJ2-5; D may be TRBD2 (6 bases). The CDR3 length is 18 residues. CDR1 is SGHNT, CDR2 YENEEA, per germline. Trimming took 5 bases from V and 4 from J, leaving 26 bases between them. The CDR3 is CASSPITRGWGKRETQYF. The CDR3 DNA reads TGTGCCAGCAGCCCTATCACACGGGGGTGGGGGAAGCGAGAGACCCAGTACTTC.

The chain's CDR3 is CASSPGLTYEQYF. CDR3 nucleotide sequence: TGCGCCAGCAGCCCGGGACTCACCTACGAGCAGTACTTC. This chain links TRBV5-1 with TRBJ2-7; D perhaps matches TRBD2 (6 bases). V was pared by 4 bases and J by 2 bases, with 10 bases between. This CDR3 region has 13 residues. Germline assignment: CDR1 SGHRS and CDR2 YFSETQ.

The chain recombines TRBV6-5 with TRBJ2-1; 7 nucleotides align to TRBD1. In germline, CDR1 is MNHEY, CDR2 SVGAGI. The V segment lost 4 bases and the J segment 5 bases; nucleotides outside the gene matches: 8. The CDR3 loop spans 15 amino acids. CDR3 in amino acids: CASSSGGEGDNEQFF. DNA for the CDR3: TGTGCCAGCAGTTCAGGGGGAGAAGGCGACAATGAGCAGTTCTTC.

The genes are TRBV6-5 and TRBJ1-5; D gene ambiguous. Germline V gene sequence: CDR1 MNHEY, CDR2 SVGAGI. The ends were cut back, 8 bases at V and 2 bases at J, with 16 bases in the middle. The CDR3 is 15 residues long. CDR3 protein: CASVGPGGGNQPQHF. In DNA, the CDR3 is TGTGCCAGCGTGGGCCCGGGAGGCGGCAATCAGCCCCAGCATTTT.

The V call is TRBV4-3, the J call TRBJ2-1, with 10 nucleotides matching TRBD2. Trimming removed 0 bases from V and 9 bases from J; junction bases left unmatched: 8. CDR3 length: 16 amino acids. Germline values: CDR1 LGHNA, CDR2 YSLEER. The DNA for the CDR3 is TGCGCCAGCAGCCAAGAAACAGCGGGGGGGCTGGGTGAGCAGTTCTTC. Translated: CASSQETAGGLGEQFF.